The entry that follows covers one T cell receptor (beta chain) sequence. Its matching antigen is unknown. TCRdb reprocessed the 5' RACE reads and keeps a single row for each CDR3 protein, giving no DNA. The specimen's table records approximately 400,000 distinct CDR3 sequences. The CDR3 spans 17 residues. Germline-derived CDR1 and CDR2 are DFQATT and SNEGSKA (reference sequence). The data belong to a study of monozygotic twins with inflammatory bowel disease. Study conclusions and caveats: Against healthy co-twins, IBD patients had lower TCRbeta diversity (measured by inverse Simpson). Some repertoire variability may stem from patients' differing immunosuppressive treatments. IBD patients shared fewer clonotypes with others than healthy twins, especially with disease activity.

The chain carries TRBV20-1 and TRBJ2-6; the D call from TCRdb, TRBD1, cannot be confirmed without DNA. The specimen sequenced was blood. This receptor was obtained from a human donor with ulcerative colitis or Crohn's disease, or a healthy co-twin of an affected twin (not recorded which). CDR3 sequence: CSATPGQSLSGANVLTF.